This passage covers 2 T cell receptor beta chains from one sample sequenced in a study of shared clonotypes between healthy human individuals. Repertoires were generated with immunoSEQ multiplex PCR, while TCRdb's copy carries only in-frame clones and drops some. The sample lists over a million clones; approximately 78% were seen once. The sample was memory CD4+ T cells from PBMCs. Subset of the sample: CD45RA-negative fraction. The source is a man between 18 and 35 years old in good health. Some clones in this sample may be carry-over from other donors' samples.

The chain joins TRBV25-1 to TRBJ1-6; D unclear. Trimming shortened V by 2 bases and J by 8 bases, and 13 bases separated the two germline ends. This CDR3 is built from 15 residues. CDR1 is MGHDK and CDR2 is SYGVNS in the germline V gene. CDR3 residues: CASSELNAEDSPLHF. CDR3 DNA: TGTGCCAGCAGTGAACTAAACGCCGAGGATTCACCCCTCCACTTT.

This clone came up a few times. Other DNA sequences of this sample code for an identical CDR3. CDR3 nucleotide sequence: TGTGCCAGCAGCTTGAACTACGAGCAGTACTTC. It yields the protein CASSLNYEQYF. The V gene is TRBV11-2, the J gene TRBJ2-7, with D hard to call. The germline gives CDR1 SGHAT, CDR2 FQNNGV. With 3 bases removed from V and 3 bases from J, the gap between germline ends came to 3 bases. This CDR3 comprises 11 residues.